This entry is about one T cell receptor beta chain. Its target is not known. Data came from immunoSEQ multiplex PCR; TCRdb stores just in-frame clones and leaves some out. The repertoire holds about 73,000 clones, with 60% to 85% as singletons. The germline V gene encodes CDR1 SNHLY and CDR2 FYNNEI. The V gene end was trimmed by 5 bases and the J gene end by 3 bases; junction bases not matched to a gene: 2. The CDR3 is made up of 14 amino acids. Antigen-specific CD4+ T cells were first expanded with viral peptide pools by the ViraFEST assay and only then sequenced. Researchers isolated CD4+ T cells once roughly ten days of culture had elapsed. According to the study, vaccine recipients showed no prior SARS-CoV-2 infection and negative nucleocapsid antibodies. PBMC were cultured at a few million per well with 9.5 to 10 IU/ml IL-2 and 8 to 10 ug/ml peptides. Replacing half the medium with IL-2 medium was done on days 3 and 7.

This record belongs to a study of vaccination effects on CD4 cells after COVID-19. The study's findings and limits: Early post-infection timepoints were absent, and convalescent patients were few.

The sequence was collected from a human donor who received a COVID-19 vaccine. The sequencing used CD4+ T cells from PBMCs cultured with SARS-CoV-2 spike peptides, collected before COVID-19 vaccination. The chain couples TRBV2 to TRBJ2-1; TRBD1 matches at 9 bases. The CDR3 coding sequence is TGTGCCAGCAGTCGGGACAGGGACTACAATGAGCAGTTCTTC. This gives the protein CASSRDRDYNEQFF.